What follows describes a single T cell receptor (beta chain). The entry originates in a study of control samples from healthy donors and cancer patients. The assay was immunoSEQ multiplex PCR, and TCRdb's table has in-frame clones only and misses some. Counted here are 120,000 or so clones, about 87% occurring once; the ten biggest clones make up around 3%. The germline V gene encodes CDR1 WNHNN and CDR2 SYGVQD (reference sequence). The length of the CDR3 is 16 residues. The ends were cut back, 6 bases at V and 4 bases at J, with 22 bases in the middle. Material for sequencing was blood. This TCR was sampled from a man between 60 and 70 years old in good health. The chain is built from TRBV10-1 and TRBJ2-7; D perhaps matches TRBD1 (5 bases). CDR3 in DNA: TGCGCCAGCAGCCAGTTTGGGCAGGGTGCTAGTTACGAGCAGTACTTC. Its protein product is CASSQFGQGASYEQYF.